The rows below give T cell receptor beta chains drawn from one sample of a study of T cell clones after liver transplantation. Measured with immunoSEQ multiplex PCR; TCRdb has only the in-frame clones, and not every one. The repertoire holds 51,000 or so clones, with about nine tenths as singletons. Source: CD8+ T cells from blood, taken 12 months after liver transplant. These receptors originate from a human patient who received a liver transplant. Part of the T cells may come from the graft donor. Each CDR3 is given with its conserved first and last residue. The order of the fields is V gene, J gene, D gene, clone size, CDR3 DNA, CDR3 protein. The D gene is left open where the match is weak. A clone size is listed for some rows: how often the clone was seen (once, few, many), or a class if it is expanded.

v_call: TRBV7-8
j_call: TRBJ1-1
d_call: -
clone_size: -
cdr3_nt: TGTGCCAGCAGCCGCGGGGGCACTGAAGCTTTCTTT
cdr3_aa: CASSRGGTEAFF

v_call: TRBV11-2
j_call: TRBJ2-7
d_call: -
clone_size: few
cdr3_nt: TGTGCCAGCAGCTTGCCATACGAGCAGTACTTC
cdr3_aa: CASSLPYEQYF

v_call: TRBV19
j_call: TRBJ2-3
d_call: -
clone_size: -
cdr3_nt: TGTGCCAGTAGTATTGGGCTAGGAGGCGCAGATACGCAGTATTTT
cdr3_aa: CASSIGLGGADTQYF

v_call: TRBV29-1
j_call: TRBJ1-1
d_call: -
clone_size: -
cdr3_nt: TGCAGCGTTAAGGCGGTGAACACTGAAGCTTTCTTT
cdr3_aa: CSVKAVNTEAFF

v_call: TRBV29-1
j_call: TRBJ1-2
d_call: TRBD1
clone_size: -
cdr3_nt: TGCAGCGTTGAAAAACGGACTCAAGGGGGCGACGGCTACACCTTC
cdr3_aa: CSVEKRTQGGDGYTF

v_call: TRBV4-3
j_call: TRBJ2-3
d_call: -
clone_size: -
cdr3_nt: TGCGCCAGCAGCCAAGGGACTGAGAGAGATACGCAGTATTTT
cdr3_aa: CASSQGTERDTQYF

v_call: TRBV6-5
j_call: TRBJ1-1
d_call: -
clone_size: -
cdr3_nt: TGTGCCAGCAGTTACTCGCTGATGAACACTGAAGCTTTCTTT
cdr3_aa: CASSYSLMNTEAFF

v_call: TRBV5-4
j_call: TRBJ2-1
d_call: -
clone_size: -
cdr3_nt: TGTGCCAGCAGCTGGGCGGAAGTTGAGCAGTTCTTC
cdr3_aa: CASSWAEVEQFF

v_call: TRBV5-4
j_call: TRBJ2-1
d_call: -
clone_size: -
cdr3_nt: TGTGCCAGCAGCTGGAGTCGCAGCAATGAGCAGTTCTTC
cdr3_aa: CASSWSRSNEQFF

v_call: TRBV7-9
j_call: TRBJ1-5
d_call: TRBD1
clone_size: few
cdr3_nt: TGTGCCAGCAGCGGAGGGGACAGGAATCAGCCCCAGCATTTT
cdr3_aa: CASSGGDRNQPQHF

v_call: TRBV27
j_call: TRBJ2-1
d_call: TRBD2
clone_size: -
cdr3_nt: TGTGCCAGCAGTCCCTTTGGGACTAGCGGGATCAACGAGCAGTTCTTC
cdr3_aa: CASSPFGTSGINEQFF

v_call: TRBV2
j_call: TRBJ2-7
d_call: TRBD1
clone_size: -
cdr3_nt: TGTGCCAGCAGTGAAGGTAGGACAGGGGACAAGTACGAGCAGTACTTC
cdr3_aa: CASSEGRTGDKYEQYF

v_call: TRBV7-2
j_call: TRBJ2-7
d_call: TRBD1
clone_size: -
cdr3_nt: TGTGCCAGCACCTTCTCGGGACAGGAACTCTACGAGCAGTACTTC
cdr3_aa: CASTFSGQELYEQYF

v_call: TRBV7-2
j_call: TRBJ2-5
d_call: -
clone_size: -
cdr3_nt: TGTGCCAGCAGCGCGCCCTCCCGGCACCATAGGGAGACCCAGTACTTC
cdr3_aa: CASSAPSRHHRETQYF

v_call: TRBV7-2
j_call: TRBJ2-7
d_call: TRBD2
clone_size: -
cdr3_nt: TGTGCCAGCAGCGCCGCTTGGGACTACCCCTACGAGCAGTACTTC
cdr3_aa: CASSAAWDYPYEQYF

v_call: TRBV4-1
j_call: TRBJ2-7
d_call: -
clone_size: -
cdr3_nt: TGCGCCAGCAGCCAAGGAGGAGGCTACGAGCAGTACTTC
cdr3_aa: CASSQGGGYEQYF

v_call: TRBV7-9
j_call: TRBJ2-7
d_call: -
clone_size: -
cdr3_nt: TGTGCCAGCAGCTTAGACGCGGCCGGGCGAGGCGAGCAGTACTTC
cdr3_aa: CASSLDAAGRGEQYF

v_call: TRBV7-7
j_call: TRBJ2-5
d_call: -
clone_size: -
cdr3_nt: TGTGCTAGCAGTTCTAACGGGGGCCAAGAGACCCAGTACTTC
cdr3_aa: CASSSNGGQETQYF

v_call: TRBV19
j_call: TRBJ1-1
d_call: -
clone_size: -
cdr3_nt: TGTGCCAGTAGTATTTCTCTGGACACTGAAGCTTTCTTT
cdr3_aa: CASSISLDTEAFF

v_call: TRBV5-4
j_call: TRBJ1-1
d_call: -
clone_size: -
cdr3_nt: TGTGCCAGCACTTCGACAGCATGGGGCACTGAAGCTTTCTTT
cdr3_aa: CASTSTAWGTEAFF

v_call: TRBV27
j_call: TRBJ2-1
d_call: -
clone_size: -
cdr3_nt: TGTGCCACTGCCCCCCCTTTCGGTGAGCAGTTCTTC
cdr3_aa: CATAPPFGEQFF

v_call: TRBV6-5
j_call: TRBJ2-7
d_call: TRBD1
clone_size: once
cdr3_nt: TGTGCCAGCAGTTACGGGACAGACCCAGCCTACGAGCAGTACTTC
cdr3_aa: CASSYGTDPAYEQYF